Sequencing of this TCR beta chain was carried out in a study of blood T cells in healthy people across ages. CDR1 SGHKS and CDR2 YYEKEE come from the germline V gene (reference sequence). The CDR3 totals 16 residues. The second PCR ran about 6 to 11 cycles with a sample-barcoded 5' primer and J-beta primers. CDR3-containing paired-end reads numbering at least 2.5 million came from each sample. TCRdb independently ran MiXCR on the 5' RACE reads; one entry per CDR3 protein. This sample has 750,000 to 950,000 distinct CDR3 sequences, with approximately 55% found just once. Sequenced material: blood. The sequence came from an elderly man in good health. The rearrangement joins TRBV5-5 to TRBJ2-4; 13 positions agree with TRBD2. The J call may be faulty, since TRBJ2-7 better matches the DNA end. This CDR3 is CASSRPGTSGTYEQYF. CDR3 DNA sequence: TGTGCCAGCAGCCGTCCCGGGACTAGCGGGACCTACGAGCAGTACTTC.